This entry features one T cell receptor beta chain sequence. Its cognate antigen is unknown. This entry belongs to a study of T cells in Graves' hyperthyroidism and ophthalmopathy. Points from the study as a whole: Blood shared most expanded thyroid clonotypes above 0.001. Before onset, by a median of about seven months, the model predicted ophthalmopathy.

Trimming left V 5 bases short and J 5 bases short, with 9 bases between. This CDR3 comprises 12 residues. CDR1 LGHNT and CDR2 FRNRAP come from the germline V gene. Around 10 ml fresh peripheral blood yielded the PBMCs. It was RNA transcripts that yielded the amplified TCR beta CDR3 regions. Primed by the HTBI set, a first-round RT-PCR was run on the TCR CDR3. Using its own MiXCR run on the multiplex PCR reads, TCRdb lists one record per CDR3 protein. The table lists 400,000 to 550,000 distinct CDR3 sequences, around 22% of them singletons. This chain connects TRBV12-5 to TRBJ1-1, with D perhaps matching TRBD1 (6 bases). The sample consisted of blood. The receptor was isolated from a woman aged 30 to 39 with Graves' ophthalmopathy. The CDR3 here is CASGLGGTEAFF. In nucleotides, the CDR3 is TGTGCTAGTGGTCTAGGGGGAACTGAAGCTTTCTTT.